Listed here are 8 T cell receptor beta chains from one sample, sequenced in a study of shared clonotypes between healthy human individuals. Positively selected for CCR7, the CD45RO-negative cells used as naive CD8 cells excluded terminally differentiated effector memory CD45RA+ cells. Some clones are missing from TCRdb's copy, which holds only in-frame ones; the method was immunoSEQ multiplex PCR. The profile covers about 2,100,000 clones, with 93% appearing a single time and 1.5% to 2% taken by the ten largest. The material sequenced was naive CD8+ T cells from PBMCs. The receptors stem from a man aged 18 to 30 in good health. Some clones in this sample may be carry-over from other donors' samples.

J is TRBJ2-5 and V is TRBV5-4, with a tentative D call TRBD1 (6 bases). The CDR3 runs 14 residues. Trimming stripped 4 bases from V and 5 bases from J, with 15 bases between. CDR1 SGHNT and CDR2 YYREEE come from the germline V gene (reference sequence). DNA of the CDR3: TGTGCCAGCAGCCCCCCGGGACATCTGGAGACCCAGTACTTC. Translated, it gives CASSPPGHLETQYF.

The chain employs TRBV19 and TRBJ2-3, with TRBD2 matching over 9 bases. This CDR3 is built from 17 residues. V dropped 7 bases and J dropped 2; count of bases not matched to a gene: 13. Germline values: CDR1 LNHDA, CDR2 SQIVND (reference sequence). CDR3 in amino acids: CASTKRARTSDTDTQYF. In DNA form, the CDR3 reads TGTGCCAGTACCAAACGGGCACGGACTAGCGACACAGATACGCAGTATTTT.

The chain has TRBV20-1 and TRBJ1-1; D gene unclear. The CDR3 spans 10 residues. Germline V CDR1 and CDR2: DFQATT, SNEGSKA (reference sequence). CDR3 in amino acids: CSAVVPEAFF. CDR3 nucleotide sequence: TGCAGCGCGGTTGTACCTGAAGCTTTCTTT.

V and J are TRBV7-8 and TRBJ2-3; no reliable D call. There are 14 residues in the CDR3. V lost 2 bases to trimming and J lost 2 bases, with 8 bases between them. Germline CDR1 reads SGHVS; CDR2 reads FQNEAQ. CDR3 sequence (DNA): TGTGCCAGCAGCTTATTTGCGTACACAGATACGCAGTATTTT. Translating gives CASSLFAYTDTQYF.

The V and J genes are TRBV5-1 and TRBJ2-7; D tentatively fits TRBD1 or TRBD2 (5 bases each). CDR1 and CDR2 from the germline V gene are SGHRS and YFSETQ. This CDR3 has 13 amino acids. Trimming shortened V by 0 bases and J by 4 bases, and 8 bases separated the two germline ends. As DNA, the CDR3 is TGCGCCAGCAGCTTGGTGGGGGAATACGAGCAGTACTTC. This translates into CASSLVGEYEQYF.

The CDR3 coding sequence is TGTGCCAGCAGTTCCCGACTAGCCTGGAATGAGCAGTTCTTC. Protein product: CASSSRLAWNEQFF. The rearrangement uses TRBV6-5 and TRBJ2-1, with TRBD2 matching over 7 bases. V lost 4 bases, J lost 7 bases, and 7 bases stayed unmatched. The germline gives CDR1 MNHEY, CDR2 SVGAGI. The CDR3 sequence is 14 residues long.

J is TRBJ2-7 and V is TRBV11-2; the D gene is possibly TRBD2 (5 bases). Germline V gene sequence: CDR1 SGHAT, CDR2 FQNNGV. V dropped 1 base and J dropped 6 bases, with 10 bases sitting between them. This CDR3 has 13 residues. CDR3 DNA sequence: TGTGCCAGCAGCTTAGTAAGAGGAGGCGAGCAGTACTTC. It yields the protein CASSLVRGGEQYF.

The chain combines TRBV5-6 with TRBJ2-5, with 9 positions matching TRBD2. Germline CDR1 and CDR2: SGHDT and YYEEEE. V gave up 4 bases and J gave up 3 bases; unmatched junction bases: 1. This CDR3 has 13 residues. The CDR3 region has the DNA TGTGCCAGCAGCGTAGCGGGAGAAGAGACCCAGTACTTC. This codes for CASSVAGEETQYF. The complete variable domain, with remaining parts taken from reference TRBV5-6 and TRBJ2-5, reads DAGVTQSPTHLIKTRGQQVTLRCSPKSGHDTVSWYQQALGQGPQFIFQYYEEEERQRGNFPDRFSGHQFPNYSSELNVNALLLGDSALYLCASSVAGEETQYFGPGTRLLVL.